The 28 T cell receptor beta chains in this list originate from one sample, sequenced in a study of blood T cell repertoires in COVID-19. Data came from immunoSEQ multiplex PCR; TCRdb stores just in-frame clones and leaves some out. Seen here are 100,000 to 150,000 clones, roughly four fifths observed once, and the top ten hold around 5.2%. Sequencing was done on a sample of peripheral blood. These receptors originate from a man aged 55-75 years with acute or convalescent COVID-19.

The chain recombines TRBV29-1 with TRBJ1-2, with D perhaps TRBD1 (6 bases). V lost 7 bases to trimming and J lost 7 bases, with 13 bases between them. Germline lookup yields CDR1 SQVTM and CDR2 ANQGSEA. CDR3 length equals 11 residues. CDR3 DNA sequence: TGCAGCGAATTCACAGGGCCTGGCTACACCTTC. Protein product: CSEFTGPGYTF.

This rearrangement joins TRBV10-2 to TRBJ2-5; possible D gene TRBD2, 6 bases. Germline V lookup: CDR1 WSHSY, CDR2 SAAADI. V was cut by 7 bases and J by 4 bases, with 16 bases left in between. CDR3 length: 14 residues. In DNA form, the CDR3 reads TGCGCCAGCACCCCAACCATGGGGGGAGAGACCCAGTACTTC. It is translated as CASTPTMGGETQYF.

The chain employs TRBV19 and TRBJ2-2, with 10 bases lining up with TRBD2. With V trimmed by 7 bases and J by 0 bases, 2 bases remained unmatched. This CDR3 is 15 amino acids long. The germline V gene has CDR1 LNHDA and CDR2 SQIVND (reference sequence). This CDR3 is CASTLAGANTGELFF. The CDR3 DNA follows: TGTGCCAGTACTCTAGCGGGGGCGAACACCGGGGAGCTGTTTTTT.

This chain uses TRBV11-3 with TRBJ1-1, with a weak D call TRBD1 (5 bases). This CDR3 spans 14 amino acids. Germline CDR1 SGHNT, CDR2 YENEEA. Trimming cost V 5 bases and J 1 base, with 11 bases left between them. In DNA, the CDR3 is TGTGCCAGCAGCCTGCAGGACAAGAACACTGAAGCTTTCTTT. Translation gives CASSLQDKNTEAFF. The full variable domain, completed using reference TRBV11-3 and TRBJ1-1, is EAGVVQSPRYKIIEKKQPVAFWCNPISGHNTLYWYLQNLGQGPELLIRYENEEAVDDSQLPKDRFSAERLKGVDSTLKIQPAELGDSAVYLCASSLQDKNTEAFFGQGTRLTVV.

The chain has TRBV5-1 and TRBJ2-3; TRBD1 agrees at 7 bases. The V and J ends lost 0 bases and 5 bases, in that order; junction bases with no gene match: 18. The germline CDR1 and CDR2 sequences are SGHRS and YFSETQ. There are 19 residues in the CDR3. In DNA, the CDR3 is TGCGCCAGCAGCTTGGCTCCTTCTACCGGGACAGCTTCCTTAGATACGCAGTATTTT. It specifies CASSLAPSTGTASLDTQYF.

The chain couples TRBV7-3 to TRBJ2-1; 11 bases are a match to TRBD2. CDR3 length: 19 amino acids. The germline gives CDR1 SGHTA, CDR2 FQGTGA. J was trimmed by 0 bases and V by 1 base; bases with no gene match: 8. This CDR3 is CASSLNPRLAGSSYNEQFF. DNA for the CDR3: TGTGCCAGCAGCTTAAACCCCCGACTAGCGGGAAGCTCCTACAATGAGCAGTTCTTC.

This chain connects TRBV29-1 to TRBJ1-2; 8 bases fit TRBD1. The germline gives CDR1 SQVTM, CDR2 ANQGSEA. Losses at the gene ends were 7 bases for V and 3 bases for J; bases not matched to a gene: 7. This CDR3 region has 13 residues. The CDR3 protein is CSGETGADYGYTF. CDR3 coding DNA: TGCAGCGGGGAGACAGGGGCCGACTATGGCTACACCTTC.

This clone was seen a handful of times. The V gene is TRBV7-9, the J gene TRBJ1-4, with D hard to call. The V end lost 0 bases, the J end lost 8 bases, and 22 bases lay between the germline ends. CDR1 and CDR2 (germline): SEHNR, FQNEAQ (reference sequence). This CDR3 contains 18 residues. The CDR3 is CASSLAGRTRPPGEKLFF. In nucleotides, the CDR3 is TGTGCCAGCAGCTTAGCTGGACGAACACGGCCCCCGGGAGAAAAACTGTTTTTT.

This clone was observed a single time. This chain connects TRBV11-2 to TRBJ2-3, with TRBD2 matching 8 bases. This CDR3 is 18 amino acids long. Germline CDR1 and CDR2: SGHAT and FQNNGV. V was pared by 1 base and J by 4 bases, with 13 bases of the junction left unmatched. The CDR3 reads CASSLGALGGAVADTQYF. DNA for the CDR3: TGTGCCAGCAGCTTAGGAGCGCTCGGGGGGGCCGTGGCAGATACGCAGTATTTT.

This sequence joins TRBV7-9 and TRBJ1-1; maybe TRBD1 (5 bases). The germline V gene has CDR1 SEHNR and CDR2 FQNEAQ (reference sequence). Trimming removed 2 bases at V and 7 bases at J, with 14 bases between. The CDR3 has 14 residues. CDR3 region: CASSLSGINGEAFF. The CDR3 nucleotides are TGTGCCAGCAGCTTATCAGGGATCAACGGTGAAGCTTTCTTT.

Only a few counts were recorded for this clone. The chain employs TRBV19 and TRBJ2-7; 7 bases agree with TRBD2. The CDR3 length is 14 residues. The junction had 7 bases not matched to a gene; V was cut back by 2 bases and J by 6 bases. CDR1 LNHDA and CDR2 SQIVND come from the germline V gene (reference sequence). CDR3 sequence (DNA): TGTGCCAGTAGTATATTGGGAGGGGCCTTCGAGCAGTACTTC. Its protein product is CASSILGGAFEQYF.

The rearrangement joins TRBV5-4 to TRBJ2-7; weak D call: TRBD1 (6 bases). The length of the CDR3 is 15 residues. V lost 4 bases and J 1 base, leaving 15 bases between the germline ends. From germline, CDR1 is SGHNT and CDR2 YYREEE (reference sequence). In DNA form, the CDR3 reads TGTGCCAGCAGCCTTGCCCCAAGGGGGTCCTACGAGCAGTACTTC. It is translated as CASSLAPRGSYEQYF. The variable domain in full, with the rest retrieved from reference TRBV5-4 and TRBJ2-7, is ETGVTQSPTHLIKTRGQQVTLRCSSQSGHNTVSWYQQALGQGPQFIFQYYREEENGRGNFPPRFSGLQFPNYSSELNVNALELDDSALYLCASSLAPRGSYEQYFGPGTRLTVT.

This chain links TRBV6-6 with TRBJ2-2, with D perhaps matching TRBD2 (5 bases). Trimming left V 4 bases short and J 2 bases short, with 8 bases between. The CDR3 extends over 14 amino acids. Germline-derived CDR1 and CDR2 are MNHNY and SVGAGI (reference sequence). The CDR3 loop reads CASSLRVNTGELFF. The CDR3 DNA sequence: TGTGCCAGCAGTTTGAGGGTTAACACCGGGGAGCTGTTTTTT.

J is TRBJ2-7 and V is TRBV6-1, with 11 bases fitting TRBD2. Germline lookup yields CDR1 MNHNS and CDR2 SASEGT. With V trimmed by 2 bases and J by 1 base, 7 bases remained unmatched. CDR3 length: 17 residues. The CDR3 spells CASSEPPSGGFSYEQYF. The CDR3 nucleotides are TGTGCCAGCAGTGAACCTCCTAGCGGGGGGTTTTCCTACGAGCAGTACTTC.

The chain combines TRBV7-2 with TRBJ1-1; D is perhaps TRBD1 (5 bases). This CDR3 has 15 residues. The V end was cut by 5 bases, the J end by 1 base, with 14 bases between. Per germline, CDR1 SGHTA and CDR2 FQGNSA. CDR3: CASSPSTDTNTEAFF. CDR3 in DNA: TGTGCCAGCAGCCCCTCCACGGACACGAACACTGAAGCTTTCTTT.

This sequence joins TRBV6-6 and TRBJ2-1; 7 bases are shared with TRBD2. Germline CDR1 is MNHNY and CDR2 is SVGAGI (reference sequence). The J segment lost 8 bases and the V segment lost 8 bases, leaving 9 bases of the junction unmatched. The CDR3 runs to 13 residues. This CDR3 reads CASRRGGPYEQFF. The CDR3 DNA is TGTGCCAGCCGGCGGGGAGGGCCCTATGAGCAGTTCTTC.

J is TRBJ1-5 and V is TRBV24-1; TRBD1 might be the D (6 bases). The CDR3 contains 14 residues. Trimming removed 3 bases at V and 6 bases at J, with 11 bases between. From germline, CDR1 is KGHDR and CDR2 SFDVKD. CDR3 DNA: TGTGCCACCAGTGATCCCACAGGGTTTCAGCCCCAGCATTTT. Translated: CATSDPTGFQPQHF.

The sample holds a few counts of this clone. The chain uses TRBV7-6 and TRBJ2-7; the match to TRBD2 covers 9 bases. Trimming cost V 4 bases and J 2 bases; bases outside gene matches: 6. CDR1 is SGHVS and CDR2 is FNYEAQ in the germline V gene. The CDR3 is 15 residues long. CDR3 nucleotide sequence: TGTGCCAGCAGCTCGCTTCTAGCGGGGACCTACGAGCAGTACTTC. Its translation is CASSSLLAGTYEQYF.

This clone was seen a handful of times. The chain is built from TRBV5-6 and TRBJ1-6; D is ambiguous. V was cut by 3 bases and J by 8 bases, with 9 bases left in between. This CDR3 contains 13 residues. Germline CDR1 is SGHDT and CDR2 is YYEEEE. The CDR3 DNA follows: TGTGCCAGCAGCTCGTACTCTTATTCACCCCTCCACTTT. Translation gives CASSSYSYSPLHF.

The chain couples TRBV29-1 to TRBJ2-3; the D gene is possibly TRBD2 (5 bases). Trimming left V 6 bases short and J 0 bases short, with 16 bases between. Germline assignment: CDR1 SQVTM and CDR2 ANQGSEA. This CDR3 region has 15 residues. CDR3 nucleotide sequence: TGCAGCGTGACTCCCGGGGTAAAAAGCACAGATACGCAGTATTTT. Its translation: CSVTPGVKSTDTQYF.

J is TRBJ2-2 and V is TRBV5-1; 7 nucleotides agree with TRBD1. The V segment lost 4 bases and the J segment 6 bases; nucleotides outside the gene matches: 9. CDR3 length: 15 residues. Per the germline V gene, CDR1 is SGHRS and CDR2 is YFSETQ. The CDR3 protein is CASSIRTGGPGELFF. For the CDR3, the DNA is TGCGCCAGCAGCATCCGGACAGGAGGTCCCGGGGAGCTGTTTTTT.

This chain uses TRBV9 with TRBJ1-2; tentative D call: TRBD1 (5 bases). The V gene's germline CDR1 is SGDLS and CDR2 YYNGEE. The length of the CDR3 is 14 residues. Trimming took off 3 bases at V and 8 bases at J, with 17 bases between the two ends. CDR3 residues: CASSDTGGGVGYTF. DNA for the CDR3: TGTGCCAGCAGCGACACCGGGGGTGGGGTAGGCTACACCTTC.

This clone appeared many times. The chain employs TRBV11-3 and TRBJ2-7, with TRBD2 identical over 10 bases. This CDR3 comprises 15 residues. CDR1 is SGHNT, CDR2 YENEEA, per germline. Trimming removed 4 bases from V and 3 bases from J; junction bases left unmatched: 6. CDR3: CASSSPSGSFYEQYF. The CDR3 DNA reads as TGTGCCAGCAGCTCTCCTAGCGGGAGCTTCTACGAGCAGTACTTC.

This clone occurred a few times. As DNA, the CDR3 is TGTGCCAGCAGTGAACGTCCTAACTATGGCTACACCTTC. This translates into CASSERPNYGYTF. The rearrangement uses TRBV6-1 and TRBJ1-2; no firm D call. This CDR3 is built from 13 residues. CDR1 MNHNS and CDR2 SASEGT come from the germline V gene. Trimming took off 2 bases at V and 0 bases at J, with 4 bases between the two ends.

This chain links TRBV6-2 or TRBV6-3 with TRBJ2-7; possibly TRBD2 for D (5 bases). Deletions cut 4 bases from V and 5 bases from J, with 9 bases between. Germline CDR1 reads MNHEY; CDR2 reads SVGEGT. This CDR3 spans 12 amino acids. In DNA form, the CDR3 reads TGTGCCAGCAGTTGGGTAGCGCACGAGCAGTACTTC. The encoded protein is CASSWVAHEQYF.

This clone was observed many times. This chain joins TRBV3-1 (or the pseudogene TRBV3-2) and TRBJ2-3, with D perhaps matching TRBD2 (5 bases). Trimming took 1 base from V and 0 from J, leaving 23 bases between them. The CDR3 has 20 residues. Germline V gene sequence: CDR1 LGHDT, CDR2 YNNKEL (reference sequence). The CDR3, as DNA: TGTGCCAGCAGCCAAGCCTTTTTTGCTTCGGGATTCTCTAGCACAGATACGCAGTATTTT. This gives the protein CASSQAFFASGFSSTDTQYF.

This clone was detected only once. The rearrangement uses TRBV10-2 and TRBJ1-2, with D tentatively TRBD1 (5 bases). This CDR3 comprises 12 residues. V gave up 7 bases and J gave up 2 bases, with 8 bases separating them. Germline assignment: CDR1 WSHSY and CDR2 SAAADI. CDR3 nucleotide sequence: TGCGCCAGCAAGTCAGGGAACTATGGCTACACCTTC. Its translation: CASKSGNYGYTF.

The chain combines TRBV30 with TRBJ1-6; maybe TRBD1 (6 bases). The germline V and J ends were trimmed by 3 bases and 4 bases, with 13 bases remaining between them. The CDR3 extends over 15 amino acids. Germline lookup yields CDR1 GTSNPN and CDR2 SVGIG (reference sequence). The CDR3 sequence: CAWRNRDTYNSPLHF. The CDR3 bases are TGTGCCTGGAGGAACCGGGACACGTATAATTCACCCCTCCACTTT.